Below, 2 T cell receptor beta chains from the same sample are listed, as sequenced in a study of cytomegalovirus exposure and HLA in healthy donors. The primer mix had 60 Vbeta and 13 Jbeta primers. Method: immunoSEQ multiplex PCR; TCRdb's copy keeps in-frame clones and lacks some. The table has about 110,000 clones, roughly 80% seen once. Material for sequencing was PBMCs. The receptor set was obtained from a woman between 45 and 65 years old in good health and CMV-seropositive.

The CDR3 reads CASTGTSYNEQFF. The DNA of the CDR3 is TGTGCCAGCACGGGGACTAGCTACAATGAGCAGTTCTTC. V and J are TRBV7-2 and TRBJ2-1; TRBD2 matches at 8 bases. Per germline, CDR1 SGHTA and CDR2 FQGNSA. V lost 7 bases and J lost 3; bases outside the gene matches: 2. The CDR3 consists of 13 residues.

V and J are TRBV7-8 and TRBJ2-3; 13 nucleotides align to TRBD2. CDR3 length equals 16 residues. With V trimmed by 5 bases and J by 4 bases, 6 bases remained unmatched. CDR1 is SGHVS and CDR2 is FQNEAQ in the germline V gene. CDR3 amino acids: CASSALAGGGADTQYF. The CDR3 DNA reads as TGTGCCAGCAGCGCACTAGCGGGAGGGGGGGCAGATACGCAGTATTTT.